This TCR beta chain is from a study of cytomegalovirus exposure and HLA in healthy donors. Study-level findings and limits: In a later analysis, approximately 18,000 TCR beta sequences were associated with HLA alleles at 0.05 false discovery rate. The classifier reportedly diagnosed cytomegalovirus status with high sensitivity and specificity. A later look showed TCR association rates differing by HLA locus, highest for DRB1 and lowest for HLA-C.

Of note for this clone: Antigen: not known.

PCR amplification relied on 60 Vbeta primers (plus 13 Jbeta primers). The protocol was immunoSEQ multiplex PCR, while the TCRdb copy is restricted to in-frame clones and leaves out a portion. This sample has some 150,000 clones, with about 80% found just once. Input material: PBMCs. This TCR derives from a woman aged 50 to 60 in good health and CMV-seropositive.

Written as DNA, the CDR3 is TGTGCCACCAGCAGAGTCAGGGAGGCCGAGCAGTACTTC. Its protein is CATSRVREAEQYF. V usage is TRBV15 and J usage is TRBJ2-7, with D tentatively TRBD2 (6 bases). CDR1 and CDR2 from the germline V gene are LNHNV and YYDKDF (reference sequence). The ends were cut back, 1 base at V and 6 bases at J, with 10 bases in the middle. The CDR3 loop spans 13 amino acids.